This T cell receptor (beta chain) comes out of a study of post-analysis software for immune sequencing data. The CDR3 loop spans 16 amino acids. V was cut by 1 base and J by 2 bases, with 16 bases left in between. Looked up from germline, CDR1 is SQVTM and CDR2 is ANQGSEA. This clonotype turned up a few times. Its antigen is unidentified. The TCR beta cDNA libraries carried unique molecular identifiers. MiXCR was run by TCRdb on the PCR reads, yielding one entry per CDR3 protein. Here the sample spans 650,000 to 850,000 distinct CDR3 sequences, roughly half being singletons. Points from the study as a whole: Roughly five TRBV segments appeared more often in patients than in controls, and TRBV5-6, TRBV5-1 and TRBV20-1 were among these.

The V gene is TRBV29-1, the J gene TRBJ2-3, with D maybe TRBD2 (6 bases). This TCR was recovered from a girl aged 10 to 17 with multiple sclerosis. Sequencing was performed on blood. The CDR3 is CSVEGVRGVATDTQYF. The CDR3 DNA follows: TGCAGCGTTGAAGGAGTGCGCGGGGTAGCCACAGATACGCAGTATTTT.